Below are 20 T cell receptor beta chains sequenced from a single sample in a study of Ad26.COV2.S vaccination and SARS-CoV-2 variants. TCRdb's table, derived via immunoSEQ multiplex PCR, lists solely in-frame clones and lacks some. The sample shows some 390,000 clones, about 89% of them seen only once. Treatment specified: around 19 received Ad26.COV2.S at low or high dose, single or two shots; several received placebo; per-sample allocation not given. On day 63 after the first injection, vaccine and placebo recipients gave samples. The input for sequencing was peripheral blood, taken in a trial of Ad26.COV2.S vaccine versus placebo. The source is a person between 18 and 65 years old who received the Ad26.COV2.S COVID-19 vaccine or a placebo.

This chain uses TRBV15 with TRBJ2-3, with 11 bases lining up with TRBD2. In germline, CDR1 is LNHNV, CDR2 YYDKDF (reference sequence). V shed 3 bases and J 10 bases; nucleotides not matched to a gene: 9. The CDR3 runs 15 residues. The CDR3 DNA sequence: TGTGCCACCAGCAGCACTAGCGGGAGTCACGGTTCGCAGTATTTT. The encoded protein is CATSSTSGSHGSQYF.

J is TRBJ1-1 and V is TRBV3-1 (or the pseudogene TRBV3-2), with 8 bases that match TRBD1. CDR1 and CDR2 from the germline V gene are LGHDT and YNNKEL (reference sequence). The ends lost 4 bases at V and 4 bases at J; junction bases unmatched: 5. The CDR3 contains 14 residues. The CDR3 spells CASSLQGAVTEAFF. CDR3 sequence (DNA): TGTGCCAGCAGCCTGCAGGGGGCTGTCACTGAAGCTTTCTTT.

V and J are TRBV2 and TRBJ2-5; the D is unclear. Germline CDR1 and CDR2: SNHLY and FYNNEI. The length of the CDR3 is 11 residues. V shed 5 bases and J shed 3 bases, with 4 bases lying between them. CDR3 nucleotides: TGTGCCAGCAGTCCAAAAGAGACCCAGTACTTC. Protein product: CASSPKETQYF. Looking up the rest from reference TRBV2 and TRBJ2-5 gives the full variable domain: EPEVTQTPSHQVTQMGQEVILRCVPISNHLYFYWYRQILGQKVEFLVSFYNNEISEKSEIFDDQFSVERPDGSNFTLKIRSTKLEDSAMYFCASSPKETQYFGPGTRLLVL.

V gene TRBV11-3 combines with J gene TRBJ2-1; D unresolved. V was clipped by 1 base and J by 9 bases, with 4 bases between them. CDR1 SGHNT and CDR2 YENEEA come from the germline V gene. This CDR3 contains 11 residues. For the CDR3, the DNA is TGTGCCAGCAGCTTAGGTGTTGAGCAGTTCTTC. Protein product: CASSLGVEQFF.

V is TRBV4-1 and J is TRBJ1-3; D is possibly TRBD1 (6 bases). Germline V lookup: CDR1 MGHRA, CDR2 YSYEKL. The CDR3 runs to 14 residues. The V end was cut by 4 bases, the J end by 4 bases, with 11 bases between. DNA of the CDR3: TGCGCCAGCAGCCTAGTACAGGGAGGAAACACCATATATTTT. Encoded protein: CASSLVQGGNTIYF.

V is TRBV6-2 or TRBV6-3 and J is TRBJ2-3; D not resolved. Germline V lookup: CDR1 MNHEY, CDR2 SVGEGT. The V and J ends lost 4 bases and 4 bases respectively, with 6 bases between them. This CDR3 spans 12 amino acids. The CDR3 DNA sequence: TGTGCCAGCAGTTTGAGGCCAGATACGCAGTATTTT. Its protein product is CASSLRPDTQYF.

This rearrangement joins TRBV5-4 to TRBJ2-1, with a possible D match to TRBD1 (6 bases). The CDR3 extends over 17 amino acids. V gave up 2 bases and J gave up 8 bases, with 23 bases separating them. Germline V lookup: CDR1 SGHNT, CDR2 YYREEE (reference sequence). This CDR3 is CASSLGGERLWGHEQFF. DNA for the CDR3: TGTGCCAGCAGCTTAGGGGGAGAAAGGCTATGGGGCCATGAGCAGTTCTTC.

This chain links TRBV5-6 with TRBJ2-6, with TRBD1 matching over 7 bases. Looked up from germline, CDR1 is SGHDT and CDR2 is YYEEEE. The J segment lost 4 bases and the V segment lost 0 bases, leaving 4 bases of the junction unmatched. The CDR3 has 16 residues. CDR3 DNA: TGTGCCAGCAGCTTGGACAGGGGAACCGGGGCCAACGTCCTGACTTTC. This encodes CASSLDRGTGANVLTF.

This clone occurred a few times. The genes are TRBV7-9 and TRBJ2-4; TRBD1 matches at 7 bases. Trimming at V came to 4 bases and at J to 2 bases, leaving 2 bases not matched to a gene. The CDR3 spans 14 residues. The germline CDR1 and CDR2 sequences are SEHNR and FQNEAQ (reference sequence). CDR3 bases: TGTGCCAGCAGCTCGACAGGGACCAAAAACATTCAGTACTTC. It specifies CASSSTGTKNIQYF.

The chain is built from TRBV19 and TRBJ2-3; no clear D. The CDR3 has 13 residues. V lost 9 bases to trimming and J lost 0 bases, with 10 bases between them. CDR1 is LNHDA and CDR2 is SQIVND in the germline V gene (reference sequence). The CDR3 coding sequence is TGTGCCAGCGGCCCCTCTAGCACAGATACGCAGTATTTT. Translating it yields CASGPSSTDTQYF.

The CDR3 DNA is TGTGCCAGCAGGGACGGACAGAACAATGAGCAGTTCTTC. It codes for CASRDGQNNEQFF. J is TRBJ2-1 and V is TRBV2, with a possible D match to TRBD1 (6 bases). This CDR3 has 13 amino acids. Between the trimmed V and J ends, which lost 6 bases and 5 bases, there was a span of 11 bases. Germline CDR1 is SNHLY and CDR2 is FYNNEI.

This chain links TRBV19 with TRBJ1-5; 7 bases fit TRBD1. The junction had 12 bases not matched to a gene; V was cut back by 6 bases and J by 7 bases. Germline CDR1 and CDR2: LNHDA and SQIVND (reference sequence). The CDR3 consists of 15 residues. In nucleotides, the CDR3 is TGTGCCAGTAGGGGTCAGGGGGGGCCTAGCCAGCCCCAGCATTTT. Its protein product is CASRGQGGPSQPQHF.

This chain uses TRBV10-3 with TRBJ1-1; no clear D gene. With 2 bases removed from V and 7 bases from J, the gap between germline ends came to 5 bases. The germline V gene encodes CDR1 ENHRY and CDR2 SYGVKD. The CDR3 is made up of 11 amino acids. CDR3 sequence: CAISEHVEAFF. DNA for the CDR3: TGTGCCATCAGTGAGCATGTTGAAGCTTTCTTT.

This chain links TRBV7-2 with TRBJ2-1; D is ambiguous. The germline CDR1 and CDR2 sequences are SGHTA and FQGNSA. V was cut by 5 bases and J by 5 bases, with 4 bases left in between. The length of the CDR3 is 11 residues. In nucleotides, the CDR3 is TGTGCCAGCAGCCCCCACAATGAGCAGTTCTTC. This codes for CASSPHNEQFF.

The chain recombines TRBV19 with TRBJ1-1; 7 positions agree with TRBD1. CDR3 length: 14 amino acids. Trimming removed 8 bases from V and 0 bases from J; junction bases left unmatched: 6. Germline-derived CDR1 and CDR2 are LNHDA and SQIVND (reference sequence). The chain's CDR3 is CASHRGTMNTEAFF. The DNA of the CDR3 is TGTGCCAGTCACAGGGGAACAATGAACACTGAAGCTTTCTTT. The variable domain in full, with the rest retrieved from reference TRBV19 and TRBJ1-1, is DGGITQSPKYLFRKEGQNVTLSCEQNLNHDAMYWYRQDPGQGLRLIYYSQIVNDFQKGDIAEGYSVSREKKESFPLTVTSAQKNPTAFYLCASHRGTMNTEAFFGQGTRLTVV.

CDR3 nucleotide sequence: TGTGCCAGCAGCTCTTCCGGGACAACCAATGAGCAGTTCTTC. Residues: CASSSSGTTNEQFF. The chain carries TRBV11-3 and TRBJ2-1; D might be TRBD1 (6 bases). The V gene's germline CDR1 is SGHNT and CDR2 YENEEA. The CDR3 spans 14 residues. V lost 4 bases, J lost 6 bases, and 13 bases lay in between.

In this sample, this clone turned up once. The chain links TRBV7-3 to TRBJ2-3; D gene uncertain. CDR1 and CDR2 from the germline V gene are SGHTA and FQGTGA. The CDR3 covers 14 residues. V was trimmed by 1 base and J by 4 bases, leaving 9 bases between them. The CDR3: CASSLNLYPDTQYF. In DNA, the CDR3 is TGTGCCAGCAGCTTAAACTTGTATCCAGATACGCAGTATTTT. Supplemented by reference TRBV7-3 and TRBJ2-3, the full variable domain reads GAGVSQTPSNKVTEKGKYVELRCDPISGHTALYWYRQSLGQGPEFLIYFQGTGAADDSGLPNDRFFAVRPEGSVSTLKIQRTERGDSAVYLCASSLNLYPDTQYFGPGTRLTVL.

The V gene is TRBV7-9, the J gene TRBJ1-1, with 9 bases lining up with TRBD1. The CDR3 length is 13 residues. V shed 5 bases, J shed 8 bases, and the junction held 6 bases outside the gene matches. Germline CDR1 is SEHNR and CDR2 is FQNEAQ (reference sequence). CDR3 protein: CASSLPGQGEAFF. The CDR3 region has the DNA TGTGCCAGCAGCCTTCCCGGACAGGGGGAAGCTTTCTTT.

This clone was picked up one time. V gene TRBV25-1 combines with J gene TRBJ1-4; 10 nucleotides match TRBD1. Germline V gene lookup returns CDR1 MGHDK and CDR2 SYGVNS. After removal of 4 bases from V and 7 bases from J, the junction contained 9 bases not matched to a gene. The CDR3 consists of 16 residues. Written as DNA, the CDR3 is TGTGCCAGCAGTGGTCACGGACAGGGGGACGGTGAAAAACTGTTTTTT. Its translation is CASSGHGQGDGEKLFF.

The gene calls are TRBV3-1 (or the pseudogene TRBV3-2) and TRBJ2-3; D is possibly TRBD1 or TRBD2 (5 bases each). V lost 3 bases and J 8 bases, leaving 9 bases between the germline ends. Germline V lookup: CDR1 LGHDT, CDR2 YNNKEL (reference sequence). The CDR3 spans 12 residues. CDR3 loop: CASSQGDGTQYF. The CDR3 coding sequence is TGTGCCAGCAGCCAGGGGGACGGTACGCAGTATTTT.